Given below is one T cell receptor (beta chain) in context. CDR3 length: 15 residues. Germline trimming cut 4 bases from V and 1 base from J; bases unmatched to any gene: 2. Germline values: CDR1 MGHRA, CDR2 YSYEKL. This entry comes from a study of control samples from healthy donors and cancer patients. The table came from immunoSEQ multiplex PCR; TCRdb's copy has only in-frame clones and leaves some out. The data show about 150,000 clones, with over 90% seen just once and 2% to 2.5% held by the top ten. The source material was blood. The sequence was obtained from a man between 45 and 60 years old in good health. The rearrangement uses TRBV4-1 and TRBJ2-2, with 8 bases lining up with TRBD1. CDR3 nucleotides: TGCGCCAGCAGCCGAGACAGGGGGAACACCGGGGAGCTGTTTTTT. It codes for CASSRDRGNTGELFF.